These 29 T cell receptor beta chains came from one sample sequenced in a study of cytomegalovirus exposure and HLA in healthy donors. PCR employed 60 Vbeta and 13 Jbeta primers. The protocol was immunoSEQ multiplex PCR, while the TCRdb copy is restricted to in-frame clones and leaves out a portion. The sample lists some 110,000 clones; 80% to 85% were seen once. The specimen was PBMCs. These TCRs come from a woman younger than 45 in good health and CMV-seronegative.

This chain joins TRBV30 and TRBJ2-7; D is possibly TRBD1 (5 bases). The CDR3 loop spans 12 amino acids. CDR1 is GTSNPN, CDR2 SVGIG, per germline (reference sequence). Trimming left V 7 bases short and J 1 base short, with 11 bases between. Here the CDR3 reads CASDSSSYEQYF. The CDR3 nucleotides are TGTGCCTCCGACAGTTCATCCTACGAGCAGTACTTC.

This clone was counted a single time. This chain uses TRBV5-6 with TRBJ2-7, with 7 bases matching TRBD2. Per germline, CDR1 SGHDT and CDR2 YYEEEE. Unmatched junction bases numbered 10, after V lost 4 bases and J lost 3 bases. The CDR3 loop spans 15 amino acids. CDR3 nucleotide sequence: TGTGCCAGCAGCCCGGCTCGGGGACTAATCTACGAGCAGTACTTC. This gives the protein CASSPARGLIYEQYF.

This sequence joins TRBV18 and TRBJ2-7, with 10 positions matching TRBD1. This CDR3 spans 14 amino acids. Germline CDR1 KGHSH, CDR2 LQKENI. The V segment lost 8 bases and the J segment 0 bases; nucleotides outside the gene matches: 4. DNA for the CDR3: TGTGCCAGCCAGGGACAGGGGAGCTCCTACGAGCAGTACTTC. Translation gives CASQGQGSSYEQYF.

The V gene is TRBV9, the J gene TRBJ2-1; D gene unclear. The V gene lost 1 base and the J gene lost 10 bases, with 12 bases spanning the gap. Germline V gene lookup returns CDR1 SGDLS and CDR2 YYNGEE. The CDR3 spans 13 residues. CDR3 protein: CASSVLLNSEQFF. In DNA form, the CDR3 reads TGTGCCAGCAGCGTACTACTCAACTCCGAGCAGTTCTTC. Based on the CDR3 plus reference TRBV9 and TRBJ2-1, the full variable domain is DSGVTQTPKHLITATGQRVTLRCSPRSGDLSVYWYQQSLDQGLQFLIQYYNGEERAKGNILERFSAQQFPDLHSELNLSSLELGDSALYFCASSVLLNSEQFFGPGTRLTVL.

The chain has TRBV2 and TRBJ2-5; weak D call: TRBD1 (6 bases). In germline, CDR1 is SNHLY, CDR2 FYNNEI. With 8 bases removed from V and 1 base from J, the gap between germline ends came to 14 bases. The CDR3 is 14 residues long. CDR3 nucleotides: TGTGCCAGCCGAACCCAGGGGATCCAAGAGACCCAGTACTTC. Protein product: CASRTQGIQETQYF. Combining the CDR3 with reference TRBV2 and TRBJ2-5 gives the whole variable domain EPEVTQTPSHQVTQMGQEVILRCVPISNHLYFYWYRQILGQKVEFLVSFYNNEISEKSEIFDDQFSVERPDGSNFTLKIRSTKLEDSAMYFCASRTQGIQETQYFGPGTRLLVL.

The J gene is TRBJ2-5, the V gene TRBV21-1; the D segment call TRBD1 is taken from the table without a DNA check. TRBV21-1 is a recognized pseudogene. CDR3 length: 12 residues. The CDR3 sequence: CAREGGGETQYF. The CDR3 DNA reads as TGTGCCAGGGAAGGGGGTGGGGAGACCCAGTACTTC.

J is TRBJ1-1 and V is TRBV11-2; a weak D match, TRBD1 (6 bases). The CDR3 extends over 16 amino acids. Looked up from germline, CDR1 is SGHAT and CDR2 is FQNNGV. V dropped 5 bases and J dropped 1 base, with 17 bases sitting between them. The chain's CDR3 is CASSESPGQQNTEAFF. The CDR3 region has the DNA TGTGCCAGCAGCGAATCCCCGGGACAACAGAACACTGAAGCTTTCTTT.

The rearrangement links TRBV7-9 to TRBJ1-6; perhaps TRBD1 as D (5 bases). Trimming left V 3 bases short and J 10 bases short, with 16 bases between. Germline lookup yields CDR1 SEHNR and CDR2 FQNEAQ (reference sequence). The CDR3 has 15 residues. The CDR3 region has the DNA TGTGCCAGCAGCTTTATCCAGGGAATAGAATCACCCCTCCACTTT. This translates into CASSFIQGIESPLHF. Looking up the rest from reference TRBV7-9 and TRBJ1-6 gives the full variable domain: DTGVSQNPRHKITKRGQNVTFRCDPISEHNRLYWYRQTLGQGPEFLTYFQNEAQLEKSRLLSDRFSAERPKGSFSTLEIQRTEQGDSAMYLCASSFIQGIESPLHFGNGTRLTVT.

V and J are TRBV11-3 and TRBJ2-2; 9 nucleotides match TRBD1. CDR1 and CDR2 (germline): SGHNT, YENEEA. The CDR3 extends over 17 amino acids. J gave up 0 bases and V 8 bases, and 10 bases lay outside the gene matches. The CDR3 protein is CASGHRGLHANTGELFF. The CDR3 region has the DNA TGTGCCAGCGGGCACAGGGGGCTCCATGCGAACACCGGGGAGCTGTTTTTT.

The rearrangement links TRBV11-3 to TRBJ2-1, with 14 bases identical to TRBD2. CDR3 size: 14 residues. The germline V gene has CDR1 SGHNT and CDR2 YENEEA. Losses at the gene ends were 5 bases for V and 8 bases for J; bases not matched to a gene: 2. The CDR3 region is CASSLGLAGDEQFF. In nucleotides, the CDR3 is TGTGCCAGCAGCCTGGGACTAGCGGGAGATGAGCAGTTCTTC.

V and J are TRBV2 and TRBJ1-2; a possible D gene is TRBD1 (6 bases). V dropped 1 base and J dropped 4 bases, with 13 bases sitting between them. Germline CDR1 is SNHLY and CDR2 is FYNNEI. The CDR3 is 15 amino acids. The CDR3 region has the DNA TGTGCCAGCAGTGAAGGTACAGGGTTACGCTATGGCTACACCTTC. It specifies CASSEGTGLRYGYTF.

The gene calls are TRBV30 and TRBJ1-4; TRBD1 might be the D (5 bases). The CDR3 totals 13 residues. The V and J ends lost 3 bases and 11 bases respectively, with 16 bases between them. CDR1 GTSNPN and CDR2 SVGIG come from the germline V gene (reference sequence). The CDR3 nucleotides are TGTGCCTGGAGGTCTGCCCTACGGGGGAAACTGTTTTTT. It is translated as CAWRSALRGKLFF.

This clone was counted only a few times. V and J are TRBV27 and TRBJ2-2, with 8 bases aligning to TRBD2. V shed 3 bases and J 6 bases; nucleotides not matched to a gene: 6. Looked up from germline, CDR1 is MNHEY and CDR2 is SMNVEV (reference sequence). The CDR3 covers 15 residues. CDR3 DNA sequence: TGTGCCAGCAGTTTCTTTGACGGGGGGGCCGGGGAGCTGTTTTTT. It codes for CASSFFDGGAGELFF.

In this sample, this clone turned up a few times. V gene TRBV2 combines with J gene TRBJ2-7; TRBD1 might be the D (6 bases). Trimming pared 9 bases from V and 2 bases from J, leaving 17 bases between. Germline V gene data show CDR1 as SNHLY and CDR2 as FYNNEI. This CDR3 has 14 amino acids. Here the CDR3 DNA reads TGTGCCAGTACCTACCAGACAGGAGCCTACGAGCAGTACTTC. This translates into CASTYQTGAYEQYF.

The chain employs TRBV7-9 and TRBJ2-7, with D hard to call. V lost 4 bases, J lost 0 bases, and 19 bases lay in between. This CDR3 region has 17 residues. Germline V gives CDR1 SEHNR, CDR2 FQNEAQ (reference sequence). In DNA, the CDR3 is TGTGCCAGCAGCTCCCCCGTGCAGGTACCCAGCTCCTACGAGCAGTACTTC. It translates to CASSSPVQVPSSYEQYF.

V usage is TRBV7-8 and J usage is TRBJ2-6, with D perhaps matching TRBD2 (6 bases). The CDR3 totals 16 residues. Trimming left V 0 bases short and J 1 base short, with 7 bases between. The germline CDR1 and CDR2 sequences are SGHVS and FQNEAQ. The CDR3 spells CASSLAAGSGANVLTF. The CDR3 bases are TGTGCCAGCAGCTTAGCGGCGGGATCTGGGGCCAACGTCCTGACTTTC. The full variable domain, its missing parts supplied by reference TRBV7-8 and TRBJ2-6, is GAGVSQSPRYKVAKRGQDVALRCDPISGHVSLFWYQQALGQGPEFLTYFQNEAQLDKSGLPSDRFFAERPEGSVSTLKIQRTQQEDSAVYLCASSLAAGSGANVLTFGAGSRLTVL.

As DNA, the CDR3 is TGTGCCAGCAGCCAACAGTCCCGGGGTGCACCGCAGACCCAGTACTTC. This encodes CASSQQSRGAPQTQYF. This chain connects TRBV9 to TRBJ2-5; maybe TRBD2 (5 bases). The CDR3 loop spans 16 amino acids. The germline V gene encodes CDR1 SGDLS and CDR2 YYNGEE. V was cut by 4 bases and J by 6 bases, with 22 bases left in between.

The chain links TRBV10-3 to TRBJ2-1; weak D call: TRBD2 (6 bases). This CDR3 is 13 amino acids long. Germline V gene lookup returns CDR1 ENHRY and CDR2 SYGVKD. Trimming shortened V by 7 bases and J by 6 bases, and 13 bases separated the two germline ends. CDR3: CAIKKEGGNEQFF. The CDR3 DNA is TGTGCCATCAAAAAGGAGGGAGGCAATGAGCAGTTCTTC.

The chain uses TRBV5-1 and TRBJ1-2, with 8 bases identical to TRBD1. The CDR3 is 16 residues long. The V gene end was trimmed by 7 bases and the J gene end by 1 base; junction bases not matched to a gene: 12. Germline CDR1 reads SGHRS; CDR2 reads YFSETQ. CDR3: CASGPPGGVSNYGYTF. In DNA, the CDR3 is TGCGCCAGCGGACCCCCAGGGGGCGTGAGTAACTATGGCTACACCTTC. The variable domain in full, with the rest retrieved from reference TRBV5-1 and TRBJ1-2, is KAGVTQTPRYLIKTRGQQVTLSCSPISGHRSVSWYQQTPGQGLQFLFEYFSETQRNKGNFPGRFSGRQFSNSRSEMNVSTLELGDSALYLCASGPPGGVSNYGYTFGSGTRLTVV.

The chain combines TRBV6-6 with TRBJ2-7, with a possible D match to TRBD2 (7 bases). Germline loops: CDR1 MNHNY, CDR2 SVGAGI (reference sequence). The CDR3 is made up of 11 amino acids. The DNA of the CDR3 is TGTGCGTCCGGGGGGCAGGTCGAGCAGTACTTC. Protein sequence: CASGGQVEQYF.

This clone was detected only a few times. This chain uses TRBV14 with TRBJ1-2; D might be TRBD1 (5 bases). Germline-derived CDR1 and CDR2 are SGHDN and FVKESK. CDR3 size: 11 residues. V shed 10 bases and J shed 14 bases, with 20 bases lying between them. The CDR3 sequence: CANPIGGGQTF. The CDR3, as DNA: TGTGCCAACCCAATTGGTGGCGGACAAACCTTC. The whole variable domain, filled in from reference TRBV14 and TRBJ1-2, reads EAGVTQFPSHSVIEKGQTVTLRCDPISGHDNLYWYRRVMGKEIKFLLHFVKESKQDESGMPNNRFLAERTGGTYSTLKVQPAELEDSGVYFCANPIGGGQTFGSGTRLTVV.

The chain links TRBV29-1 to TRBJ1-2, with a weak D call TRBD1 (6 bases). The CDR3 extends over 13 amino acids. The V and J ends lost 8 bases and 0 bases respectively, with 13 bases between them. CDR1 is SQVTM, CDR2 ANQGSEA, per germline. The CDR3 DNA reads TGCAGCTTGATGACAGGCCCTAACTATGGCTACACCTTC. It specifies CSLMTGPNYGYTF.

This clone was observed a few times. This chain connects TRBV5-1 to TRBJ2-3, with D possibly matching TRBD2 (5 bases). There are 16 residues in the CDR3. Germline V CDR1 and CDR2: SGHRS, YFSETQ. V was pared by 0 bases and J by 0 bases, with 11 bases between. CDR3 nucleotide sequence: TGCGCCAGCAGCTTGGCCCTGTCGGGGAGCACAGATACGCAGTATTTT. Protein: CASSLALSGSTDTQYF. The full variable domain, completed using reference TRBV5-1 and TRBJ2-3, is KAGVTQTPRYLIKTRGQQVTLSCSPISGHRSVSWYQQTPGQGLQFLFEYFSETQRNKGNFPGRFSGRQFSNSRSEMNVSTLELGDSALYLCASSLALSGSTDTQYFGPGTRLTVL.

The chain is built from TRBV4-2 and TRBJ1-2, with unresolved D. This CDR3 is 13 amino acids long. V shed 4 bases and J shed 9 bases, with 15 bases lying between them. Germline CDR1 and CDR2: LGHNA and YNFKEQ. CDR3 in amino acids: CASSPEGVGRYTF. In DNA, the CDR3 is TGTGCCAGCAGCCCCGAGGGAGTAGGGCGCTACACCTTC.

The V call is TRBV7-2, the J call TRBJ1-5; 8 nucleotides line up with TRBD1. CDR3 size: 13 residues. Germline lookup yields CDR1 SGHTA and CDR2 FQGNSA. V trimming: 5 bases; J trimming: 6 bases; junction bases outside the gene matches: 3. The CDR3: CASSDRGGQPQHF. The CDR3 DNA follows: TGTGCCAGCAGCGACAGGGGTGGTCAGCCCCAGCATTTT.

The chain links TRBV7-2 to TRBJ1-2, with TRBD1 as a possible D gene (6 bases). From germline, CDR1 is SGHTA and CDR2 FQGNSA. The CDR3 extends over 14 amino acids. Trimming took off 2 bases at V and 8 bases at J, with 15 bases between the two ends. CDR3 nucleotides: TGTGCCAGCAGCTTACCAGGGGTCCTCGGGGGCTACACCTTC. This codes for CASSLPGVLGGYTF.

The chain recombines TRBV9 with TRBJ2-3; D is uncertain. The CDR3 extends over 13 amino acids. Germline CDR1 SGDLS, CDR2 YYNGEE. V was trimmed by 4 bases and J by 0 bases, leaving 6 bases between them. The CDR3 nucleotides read TGTGCCAGCAGCTTAACTAGCACAGATACGCAGTATTTT. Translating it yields CASSLTSTDTQYF.

CDR3 DNA: TGCGCCAGCAGCTGGGACAGTGGGGCAAGGTCACCCCTCCACTTT. Translating it yields CASSWDSGARSPLHF. The chain joins TRBV5-1 to TRBJ1-6, with 7 bases fitting TRBD1. J was trimmed by 10 bases and V by 3 bases; bases with no gene match: 10. The germline V gene encodes CDR1 SGHRS and CDR2 YFSETQ. The CDR3 loop spans 15 amino acids.

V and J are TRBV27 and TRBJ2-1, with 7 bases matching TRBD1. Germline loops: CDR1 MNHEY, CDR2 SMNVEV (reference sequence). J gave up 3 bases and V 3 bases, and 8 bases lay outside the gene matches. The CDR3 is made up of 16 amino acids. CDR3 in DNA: TGTGCCAGCAGTTTGGGTCAGGGGGTATTCTACAATGAGCAGTTCTTC. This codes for CASSLGQGVFYNEQFF.